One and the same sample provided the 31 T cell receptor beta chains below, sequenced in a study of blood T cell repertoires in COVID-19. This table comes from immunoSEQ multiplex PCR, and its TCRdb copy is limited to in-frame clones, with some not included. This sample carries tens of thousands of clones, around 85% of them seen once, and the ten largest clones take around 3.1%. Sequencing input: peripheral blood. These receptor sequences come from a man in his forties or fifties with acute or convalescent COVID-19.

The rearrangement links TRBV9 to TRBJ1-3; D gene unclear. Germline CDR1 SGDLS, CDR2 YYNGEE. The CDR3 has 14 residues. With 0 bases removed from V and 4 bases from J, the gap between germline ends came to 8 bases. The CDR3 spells CASSVGGAGNTIYF. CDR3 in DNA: TGTGCCAGCAGCGTAGGGGGAGCAGGAAACACCATATATTTT.

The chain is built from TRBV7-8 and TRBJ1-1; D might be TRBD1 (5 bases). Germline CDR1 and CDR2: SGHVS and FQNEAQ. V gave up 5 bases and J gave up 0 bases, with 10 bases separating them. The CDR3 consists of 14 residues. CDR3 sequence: CASSPREMNTEAFF. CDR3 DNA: TGTGCCAGCAGCCCCAGGGAAATGAACACTGAAGCTTTCTTT.

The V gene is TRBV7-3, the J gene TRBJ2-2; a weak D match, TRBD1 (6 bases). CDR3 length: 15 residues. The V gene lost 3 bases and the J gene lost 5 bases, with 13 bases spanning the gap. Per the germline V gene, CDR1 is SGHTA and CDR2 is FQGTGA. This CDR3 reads CASSFVQGGTGELFF. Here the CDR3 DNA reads TGTGCCAGCAGCTTCGTACAGGGCGGAACCGGGGAGCTGTTTTTT.

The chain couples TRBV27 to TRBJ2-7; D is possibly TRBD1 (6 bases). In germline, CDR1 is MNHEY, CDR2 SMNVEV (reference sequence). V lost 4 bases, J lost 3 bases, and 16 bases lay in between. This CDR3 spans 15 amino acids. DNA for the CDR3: TGTGCCAGCAGTTGGGGGCAACTAGGGGTCTACGAGCAGTACTTC. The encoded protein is CASSWGQLGVYEQYF.

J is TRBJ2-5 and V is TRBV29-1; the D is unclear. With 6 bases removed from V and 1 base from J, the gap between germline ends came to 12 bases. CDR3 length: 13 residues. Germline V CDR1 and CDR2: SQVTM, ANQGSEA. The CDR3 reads CSVTIGSQETQYF. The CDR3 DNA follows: TGCAGCGTCACGATCGGGTCCCAAGAGACCCAGTACTTC.

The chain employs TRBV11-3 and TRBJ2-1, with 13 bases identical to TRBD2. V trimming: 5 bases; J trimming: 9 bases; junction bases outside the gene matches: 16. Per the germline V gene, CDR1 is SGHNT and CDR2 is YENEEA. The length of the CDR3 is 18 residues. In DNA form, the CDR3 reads TGTGCCAGCAGCCCCACACCACTAGCGGGAGGGCCTGGATCTGAGCAGTTCTTC. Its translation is CASSPTPLAGGPGSEQFF.

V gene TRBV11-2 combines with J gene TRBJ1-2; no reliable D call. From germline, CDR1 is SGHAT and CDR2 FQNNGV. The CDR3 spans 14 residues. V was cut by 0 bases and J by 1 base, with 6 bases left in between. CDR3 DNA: TGTGCCAGCAGCTTAGACTCTGTTAACTATGGCTACACCTTC. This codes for CASSLDSVNYGYTF.

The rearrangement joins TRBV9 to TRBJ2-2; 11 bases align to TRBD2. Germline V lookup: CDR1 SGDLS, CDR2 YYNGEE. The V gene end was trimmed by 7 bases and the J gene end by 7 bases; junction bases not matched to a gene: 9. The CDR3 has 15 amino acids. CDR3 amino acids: CASAIELAGVGELFF. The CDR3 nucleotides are TGTGCCAGCGCAATAGAACTAGCGGGAGTCGGGGAGCTGTTTTTT.

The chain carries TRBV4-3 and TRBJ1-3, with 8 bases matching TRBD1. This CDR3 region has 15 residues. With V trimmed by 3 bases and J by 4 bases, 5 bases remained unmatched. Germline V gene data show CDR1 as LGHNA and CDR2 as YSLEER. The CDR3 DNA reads TGCGCCAGCAGCCAGACAGGGGTGGGCGGAAACACCATATATTTT. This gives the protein CASSQTGVGGNTIYF.

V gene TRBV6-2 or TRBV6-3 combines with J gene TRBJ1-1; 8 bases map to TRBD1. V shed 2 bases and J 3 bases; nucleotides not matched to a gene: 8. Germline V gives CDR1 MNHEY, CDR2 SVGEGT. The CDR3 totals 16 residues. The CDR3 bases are TGTGCCAGCAGTTACCCGATTCACAGGGGGGACACTGAAGCTTTCTTT. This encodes CASSYPIHRGDTEAFF.

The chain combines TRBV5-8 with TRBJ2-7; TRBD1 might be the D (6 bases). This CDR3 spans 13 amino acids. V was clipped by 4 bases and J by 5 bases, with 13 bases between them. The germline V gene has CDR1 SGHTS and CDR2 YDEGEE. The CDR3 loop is CASSPDRLDEQYF. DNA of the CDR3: TGTGCCAGCAGCCCTGACAGGCTTGACGAGCAGTACTTC.

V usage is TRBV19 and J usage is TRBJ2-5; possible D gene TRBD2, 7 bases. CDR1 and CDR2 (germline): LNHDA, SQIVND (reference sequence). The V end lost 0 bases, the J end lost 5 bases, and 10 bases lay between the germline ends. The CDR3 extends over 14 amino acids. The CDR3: CASSIDRGGETQYF. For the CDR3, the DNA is TGTGCCAGTAGTATAGACAGGGGAGGGGAGACCCAGTACTTC.

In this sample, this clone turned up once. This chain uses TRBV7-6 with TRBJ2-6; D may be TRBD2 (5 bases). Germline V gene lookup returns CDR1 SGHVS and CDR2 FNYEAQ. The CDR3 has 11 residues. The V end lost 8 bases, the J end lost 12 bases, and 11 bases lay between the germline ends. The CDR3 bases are TGTGCCAGCCGGGAACCCGGCGTCCTGACTTTC. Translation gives CASREPGVLTF.

CDR3 DNA: TGCGCCAGCAGCTTGGCGGGGACTCCTCGGGAGACCCAGTACTTC. Translation: CASSLAGTPRETQYF. The chain combines TRBV5-1 with TRBJ2-5, with a tentative D call TRBD2 (6 bases). V lost 0 bases and J 5 bases, leaving 14 bases between the germline ends. The CDR3 contains 15 residues. Germline V gene sequence: CDR1 SGHRS, CDR2 YFSETQ.

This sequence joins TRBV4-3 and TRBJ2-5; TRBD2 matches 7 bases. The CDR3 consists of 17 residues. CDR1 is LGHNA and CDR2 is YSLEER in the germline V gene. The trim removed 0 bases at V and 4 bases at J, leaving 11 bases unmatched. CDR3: CASSQDGGLGRAETQYF. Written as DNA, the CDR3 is TGCGCCAGCAGCCAAGATGGCGGACTAGGACGGGCAGAGACCCAGTACTTC.

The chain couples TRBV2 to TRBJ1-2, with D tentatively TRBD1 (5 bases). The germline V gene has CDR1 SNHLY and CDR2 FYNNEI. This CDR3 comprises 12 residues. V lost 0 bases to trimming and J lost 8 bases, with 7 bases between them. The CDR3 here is CASSEAGAGYTF. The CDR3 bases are TGTGCCAGCAGTGAAGCAGGGGCGGGCTACACCTTC.

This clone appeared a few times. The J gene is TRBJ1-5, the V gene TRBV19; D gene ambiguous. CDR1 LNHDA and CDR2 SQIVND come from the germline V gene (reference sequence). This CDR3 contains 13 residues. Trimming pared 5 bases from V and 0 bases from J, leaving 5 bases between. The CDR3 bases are TGTGCCAGTAGTGGAGGTAGCAATCAGCCCCAGCATTTT. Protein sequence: CASSGGSNQPQHF.

The CDR3 region has the DNA TGTGCCAGCAGTGGGCTTTCTGGTTCTGAAGCTTTCTTT. As protein: CASSGLSGSEAFF. This rearrangement joins TRBV6-4 to TRBJ1-1, with no clear D. The CDR3 extends over 13 amino acids. With 4 bases removed from V and 6 bases from J, the gap between germline ends came to 12 bases. Germline V gene sequence: CDR1 MRHNA, CDR2 SNTAGT.

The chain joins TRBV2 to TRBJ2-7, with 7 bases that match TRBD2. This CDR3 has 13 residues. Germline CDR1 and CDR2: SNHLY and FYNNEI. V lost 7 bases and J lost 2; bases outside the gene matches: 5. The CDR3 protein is CASILAEAYEQYF. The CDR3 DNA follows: TGTGCCAGCATTCTAGCGGAGGCCTACGAGCAGTACTTC.

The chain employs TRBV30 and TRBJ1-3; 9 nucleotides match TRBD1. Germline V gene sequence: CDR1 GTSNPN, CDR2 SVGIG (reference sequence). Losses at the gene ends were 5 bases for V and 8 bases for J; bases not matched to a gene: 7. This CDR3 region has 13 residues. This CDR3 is CAWDRGVRDTIYF. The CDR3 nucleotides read TGTGCCTGGGACAGGGGGGTTCGGGACACCATATATTTT.

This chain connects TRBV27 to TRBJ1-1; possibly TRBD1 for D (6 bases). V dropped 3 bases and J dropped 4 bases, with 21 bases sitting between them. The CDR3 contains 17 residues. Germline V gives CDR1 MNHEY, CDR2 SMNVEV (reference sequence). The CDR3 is CASSFWAGDYLGTEAFF. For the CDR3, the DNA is TGTGCCAGCAGTTTTTGGGCAGGGGATTATTTGGGCACTGAAGCTTTCTTT.

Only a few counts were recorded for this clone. The CDR3 nucleotides read TGTGCCAGCAGCCGGACTCCCATGCAGGGTGACGAGCAGTACTTC. Protein product: CASSRTPMQGDEQYF. V and J are TRBV7-8 and TRBJ2-7; D is perhaps TRBD1 or TRBD2 (5 bases each). The germline gives CDR1 SGHVS, CDR2 FQNEAQ. This CDR3 is built from 15 residues. V was clipped by 5 bases and J by 5 bases, with 19 bases between them.

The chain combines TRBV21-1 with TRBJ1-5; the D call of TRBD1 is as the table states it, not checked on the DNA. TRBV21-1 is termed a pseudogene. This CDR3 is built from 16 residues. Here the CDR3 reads CASTQTGKNSNQPQHF. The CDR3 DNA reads TGTGCCAGCACCCAGACAGGGAAGAATAGCAATCAGCCCCAGCATTTT.

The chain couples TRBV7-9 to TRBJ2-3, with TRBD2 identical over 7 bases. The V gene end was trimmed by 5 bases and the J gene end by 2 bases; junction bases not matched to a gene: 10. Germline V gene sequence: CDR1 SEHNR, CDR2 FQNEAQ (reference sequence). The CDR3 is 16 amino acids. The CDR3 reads CASSPVGLADTDTQYF. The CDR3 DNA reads TGTGCCAGCAGCCCCGTGGGGCTAGCGGACACAGATACGCAGTATTTT. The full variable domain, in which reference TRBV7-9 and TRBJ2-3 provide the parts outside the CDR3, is DTGVSQNPRHKITKRGQNVTFRCDPISEHNRLYWYRQTLGQGPEFLTYFQNEAQLEKSRLLSDRFSAERPKGSFSTLEIQRTEQGDSAMYLCASSPVGLADTDTQYFGPGTRLTVL.

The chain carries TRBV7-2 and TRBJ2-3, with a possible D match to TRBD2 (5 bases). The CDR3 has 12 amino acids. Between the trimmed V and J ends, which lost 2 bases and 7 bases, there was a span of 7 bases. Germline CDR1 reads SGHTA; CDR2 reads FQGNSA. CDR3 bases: TGTGCCAGCAGCTTAAGGAGGAATACGCAGTATTTT. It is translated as CASSLRRNTQYF.

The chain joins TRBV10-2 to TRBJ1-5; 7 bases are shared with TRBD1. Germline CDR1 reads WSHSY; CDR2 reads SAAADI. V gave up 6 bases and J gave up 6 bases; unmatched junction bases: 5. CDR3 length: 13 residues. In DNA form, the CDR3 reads TGCGCCAGCAGCCAGGGGGTAACTCAGCCCCAGCATTTT. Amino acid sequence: CASSQGVTQPQHF.

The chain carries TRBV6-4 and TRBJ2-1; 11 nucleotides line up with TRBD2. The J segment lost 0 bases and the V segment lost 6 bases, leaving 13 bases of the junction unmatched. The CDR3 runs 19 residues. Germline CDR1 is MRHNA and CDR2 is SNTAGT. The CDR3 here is CASRATSGGFSSSYNEQFF. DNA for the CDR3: TGTGCCAGCAGAGCCACTAGCGGGGGTTTTAGCAGCTCCTACAATGAGCAGTTCTTC.

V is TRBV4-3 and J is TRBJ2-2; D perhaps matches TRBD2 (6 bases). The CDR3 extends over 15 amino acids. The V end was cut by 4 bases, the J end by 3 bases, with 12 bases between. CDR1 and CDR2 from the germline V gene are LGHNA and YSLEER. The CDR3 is CASSPRLVYTGELFF. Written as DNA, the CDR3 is TGCGCCAGCAGCCCTAGACTAGTTTACACCGGGGAGCTGTTTTTT.

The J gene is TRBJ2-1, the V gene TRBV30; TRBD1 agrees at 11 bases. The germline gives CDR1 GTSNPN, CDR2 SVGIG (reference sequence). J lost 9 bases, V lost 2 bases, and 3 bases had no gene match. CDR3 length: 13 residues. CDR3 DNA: TGTGCCTGGAGTCGGACAGGGGGCGGTGAGCAGTTCTTC. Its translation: CAWSRTGGGEQFF.

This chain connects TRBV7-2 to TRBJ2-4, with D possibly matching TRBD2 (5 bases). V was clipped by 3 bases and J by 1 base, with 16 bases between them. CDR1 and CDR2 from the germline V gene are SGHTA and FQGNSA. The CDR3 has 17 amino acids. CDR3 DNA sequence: TGTGCCAGCAGCTTCGGCCCTTCTGGGGAGGCCAAAAACATTCAGTACTTC. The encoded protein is CASSFGPSGEAKNIQYF.

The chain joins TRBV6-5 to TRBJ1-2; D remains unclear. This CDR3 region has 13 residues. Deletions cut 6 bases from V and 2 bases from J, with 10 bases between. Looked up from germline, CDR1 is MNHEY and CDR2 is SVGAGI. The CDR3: CASRNTENYGYTF. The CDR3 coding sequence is TGTGCCAGCAGGAACACAGAGAACTATGGCTACACCTTC.